This passage covers 27 T cell receptor delta chains from one sample sequenced in a study of gamma-delta T cells after stem cell transplantation. TCRdb called clones from the RT-PCR reads again using CATT. The data show 2,800 or so delta-chain clones, approximately 2.6% seen once. Sample: gamma-delta T cells. The receptors were gathered from a human donor. It is not recorded whose cells these are; they may come from a transplant donor.

Only a few counts were recorded for this clone. A far larger clone is one base from this, pointing to a likely read error. The same CDR3 arises from other DNA sequences in this sample as well. The chain joins TRDV1 to TRDJ1, with 9 bases matching TRDD3. The CDR3 extends over 21 amino acids. Germline CDR1 reads TSWWSYY; CDR2 reads QGS. The CDR3 DNA is TGCGCTCTTGGGGAACGCCCAGCCCAGGAATACGGGGGATACCTCACCGATAAACTCATCTTT. Amino acid sequence: CALGERPAQEYGGYLTDKLIF.

In this sample, this clone turned up a few times. This likely came from a read error, as a far larger clone is one base away. This specimen includes other DNA sequences encoding the same CDR3. The chain uses TRDV2 and TRDJ1; 12 bases line up with TRDD3. The CDR3 consists of 18 residues. From germline, CDR1 is GEAIGNYY and CDR2 EKD. V trimming: 3 bases; J trimming: 4 bases; junction bases outside the gene matches: 14. CDR3 sequence: CACDPVADWGIQFDKLIF. As DNA, the CDR3 is TGTGCCTGTGACCCGGTCGCCGACTGGGGGATACAGTTCGATAAACTCATCTTT.

This clone was counted a few times. The protein given by TCRdb reflects a much larger clone and differs at residue 3 from this DNA's translation, likely from a read error; the protein shown is the DNA's translation. The gene calls are TRDV2 and TRDJ1; the match to TRDD3 covers 11 bases. The V gene's germline CDR1 is GEAIGNYY and CDR2 EKD. The length of the CDR3 is 19 residues. The CDR3 reads CARDTVSYLLGDNSDKLIF. The CDR3 bases are TGTGCCCGTGACACCGTTTCTTACTTACTGGGGGATAACTCCGATAAACTCATCTTT.

In its sample, this clone was seen a few times. TCRdb records a much larger clone's protein for this DNA, with a difference at residue 8 that likely arises from a read error; the protein given is the translation of the DNA. V usage is TRDV2 and J usage is TRDJ1; no clear D. Germline loops: CDR1 GEAIGNYY, CDR2 EKD. V dropped 3 bases and J dropped 0 bases, with 16 bases sitting between them. This CDR3 is built from 16 residues. DNA of the CDR3: TGTGCCTGTGACCTACTTACGGAGCCCTACACCGATAAACTCATCTTT. This sequence encodes CACDLLTEPYTDKLIF.

This clone is deemed medium-sized. The genes are TRDV2 and TRDJ1; possible D gene TRDD3, 6 bases. V lost 0 bases and J 0 bases, leaving 16 bases between the germline ends. The CDR3 extends over 17 amino acids. Germline CDR1 GEAIGNYY, CDR2 EKD. The CDR3 DNA is TGTGCCTGTGACACCGTTTCCGGGGGACTTCACACCGATAAACTCATCTTT. Encoded protein: CACDTVSGGLHTDKLIF.

This clone was detected a few times. TCRdb's listed protein matches a much larger clone and diverges from this DNA's translation at residue 6, likely through a read error; the protein shown comes from the DNA. The sample contains more than one DNA sequence encoding this CDR3. The rearrangement links TRDV2 to TRDJ1; perhaps TRDD3 as D (6 bases). V dropped 1 base and J dropped 1 base, with 12 bases sitting between them. This CDR3 is 15 amino acids long. Germline CDR1 and CDR2: GEAIGNYY and EKD. CDR3 region: CACDTPGGSTDKLIF. The CDR3 DNA follows: TGTGCCTGTGACACTCCCGGGGGAAGCACCGATAAACTCATCTTT.

Only a few counts were recorded for this clone. A far larger clone is one nucleotide away, so this likely arose from a read error. The rearrangement joins TRDV2 to TRDJ1, with 11 nucleotides matching TRDD3. Germline trimming cut 1 base from V and 3 bases from J; bases unmatched to any gene: 15. From germline, CDR1 is GEAIGNYY and CDR2 EKD. The CDR3 runs to 19 residues. CDR3 residues: CACDTVAGGYPFNADKLIF. CDR3 in DNA: TGTGCCTGTGACACTGTTGCTGGGGGATACCCCTTTAACGCCGATAAACTCATCTTT.

Relative to its sample, this clone is medium-sized. This may be a read error, as it is one base from a much larger clone. The sample contains more than one DNA sequence encoding this CDR3. The rearrangement uses TRDV2 and TRDJ1; possibly TRDD3 for D (6 bases). The CDR3 has 16 amino acids. From germline, CDR1 is GEAIGNYY and CDR2 EKD. CDR3 region: CACDTLLGRFTDKLIF. CDR3 nucleotides: TGTGCCTGTGACACATTACTGGGACGATTCACCGATAAGCTCATCTTT.

On this clone itself: A far larger clone differs by one base, so this is likely a read error. Additional DNA sequences in this sample encode the identical CDR3. V is TRDV2 and J is TRDJ3; 13 positions agree with TRDD3. CDR3 length: 23 amino acids. Germline values: CDR1 GEAIGNYY, CDR2 EKD. CDR3 loop: CACDTVETGGYGDFSWDTRQMFF. Here the CDR3 DNA reads TGTGCCTGTGACACCGTGGAGACTGGGGGATACGGCGACTTCTCCTGGGACACGCGACAGATGTTTTTC.

In this sample, this clone turned up a few times. With only one base between it and a far larger clone, this is likely a read error. The V and J genes are TRDV2 and TRDJ3, with D possibly TRDD3 on 5 matching bases. CDR3 size: 17 residues. Germline CDR1 is GEAIGNYY and CDR2 is EKD. CDR3: CACDTTSIAWDTQQMFF. The CDR3 bases are TGTGCCTGTGACACCACCTCCATAGCCTGGGACACCCAACAGATGTTTTTC.

Regarding this clone: The TCRdb protein, from a much larger clone, departs from this DNA's translation at residue 10, likely by read error; the protein shown derives from the DNA. The chain employs TRDV2 and TRDJ1; D possibly uses TRDD2 or TRDD3 (5 bases each). Trimming took 0 bases from V and 0 from J, leaving 22 bases between them. This CDR3 has 19 residues. Germline CDR1 GEAIGNYY, CDR2 EKD. The CDR3 sequence: CACDTVALLVGKYTDKLIF. CDR3 bases: TGTGCCTGTGACACCGTTGCCCTACTGGTGGGGAAGTACACCGATAAACTCATCTTT.

Note on this clone: This DNA's translation and the protein TCRdb lists, from a much larger clone, do not match at residue 4, likely due to a read error; the protein shown is translated from the DNA. The chain couples TRDV2 to TRDJ3; 12 nucleotides line up with TRDD3. Germline CDR1 reads GEAIGNYY; CDR2 reads EKD. J lost 0 bases, V lost 5 bases, and 7 bases had no gene match. CDR3 length: 19 amino acids. DNA for the CDR3: TGTGCCTGTGGCCGGCTGGGGGATACGCGCTCCTGGGACACCCGACAGATGTTTTTC. It encodes CACGRLGDTRSWDTRQMFF.

Regarding this clone: TCRdb records a much larger clone's protein for this DNA, with a difference at residue 16 that likely arises from a read error; the protein given is the translation of the DNA. The chain links TRDV2 to TRDJ2, with TRDD3 identical over 8 bases. Per germline, CDR1 GEAIGNYY and CDR2 EKD. The CDR3 runs 19 residues. The CDR3 DNA reads as TGTGCCTGTGACCCATCCCCGTACTGGGGGTCCGACCCAACAGCACGACTCTTCTTT. It translates to CACDPSPYWGSDPTARLFF.

This clone is termed medium-sized. This specimen includes other DNA sequences encoding the same CDR3. The J gene is TRDJ3, the V gene TRDV2, with TRDD3 matching over 10 bases. This CDR3 is 20 amino acids long. Germline trimming cut 1 base from V and 0 bases from J; bases unmatched to any gene: 8. CDR1 is GEAIGNYY, CDR2 EKD, per germline. CDR3 loop: CACDTGTGGLRSWDTRQMFF. The DNA of the CDR3 is TGTGCCTGTGACACGGGTACTGGGGGATTACGCTCCTGGGACACCCGACAGATGTTTTTC.

This clone has at least ten counts. V and J are TRDV1 and TRDJ1, with 10 positions matching TRDD3. The J segment lost 0 bases and the V segment lost 2 bases, leaving 18 bases of the junction unmatched. This CDR3 spans 21 amino acids. Germline V gene sequence: CDR1 TSWWSYY, CDR2 QGS. The CDR3 spells CALGETSPPLLGDLHTDKLIF. CDR3 coding DNA: TGTGCTCTTGGGGAAACCTCTCCCCCTCTACTGGGGGATTTACACACCGATAAACTCATCTTT.

On this clone itself: TCRdb's protein for this DNA is that of a much larger clone and differs from the translation at residue 7, likely a read error; the protein shown is the DNA translation. Other DNA sequences within the sample encode an identical CDR3. The V gene is TRDV2, the J gene TRDJ1; D is undetermined. CDR3 length: 16 residues. Deletions cut 0 bases from V and 0 bases from J, with 13 bases between. The germline gives CDR1 GEAIGNYY, CDR2 EKD. The CDR3 loop is CACDTLRDYNTDKLIF. The CDR3, as DNA: TGTGCCTGTGACACCCTGCGGGACTATAACACCGATAAACTCATCTTT.

This clone is large. Other DNA variants within this sample encode the same CDR3. The rearrangement links TRDV2 to TRDJ1; D gene uncertain. There are 20 residues in the CDR3. Germline values: CDR1 GEAIGNYY, CDR2 EKD. The ends were cut back, 0 bases at V and 0 bases at J, with 25 bases in the middle. This CDR3 reads CACDTVGQNPDIKYTDKLIF. DNA of the CDR3: TGTGCCTGTGACACCGTCGGACAAAATCCAGATATCAAGTACACCGATAAACTCATCTTT.

This clone was observed a few times. A far larger clone is just one base off, so this is likely a read error. This chain links TRDV1 with TRDJ1; D assignment may be TRDD2 or TRDD3 (6 bases each). Germline values: CDR1 TSWWSYY, CDR2 QGS. With 4 bases removed from V and 3 bases from J, the gap between germline ends came to 33 bases. The CDR3 extends over 21 amino acids. The CDR3: CALGASYVGWGGINYADKLIF. The DNA of the CDR3 is TGTGCTCTTGGGGCATCCTACGTAGGTTGGGGGGGTATTAATTACGCCGATAAACTCATCTTT.

The table lists this clone with a few counts. With only one base between it and a far larger clone, this is likely a read error. Different DNA sequences within this sample yield the same CDR3. This chain connects TRDV2 to TRDJ1; maybe TRDD3 (5 bases). The V and J ends lost 1 base and 4 bases respectively, with 15 bases between them. The V gene's germline CDR1 is GEAIGNYY and CDR2 EKD. This CDR3 region has 15 residues. DNA for the CDR3: TGTGCCTGTGACACTGCGGGGAGCCCCCTCGATAAACTCATCTTT. Its translation is CACDTAGSPLDKLIF.

Remarks on this clone: Translating this DNA gives a protein that differs at residue 8 from the TCRdb one, which belongs to a much larger clone; a read error is likely, and the protein shown is this translation. V usage is TRDV2 and J usage is TRDJ1; D call uncertain. V dropped 0 bases and J dropped 0 bases, with 10 bases sitting between them. The CDR3 is 15 residues long. Germline CDR1 reads GEAIGNYY; CDR2 reads EKD. The CDR3 region is CACDTVGRNTDKLIF. The CDR3, as DNA: TGTGCCTGTGACACCGTTGGGAGGAACACCGATAAACTCATCTTT.

On this clone itself: With only one base between it and a far larger clone, this is likely a read error. Other DNA sequences from this sample encode an identical CDR3 as well. The chain has TRDV2 and TRDJ1; possible D gene TRDD3, 5 bases. CDR3 length equals 15 residues. Looked up from germline, CDR1 is GEAIGNYY and CDR2 is EKD. CDR3 region: CACDGVGAHTDKLIF. DNA for the CDR3: TGTGCCTGTGACGGCGTTGGGGCCCACACTGATAAACTCATCTTT.

In its sample, this clone is medium-sized. The sample contains more than one DNA sequence encoding this CDR3. The chain employs TRDV2 and TRDJ1, with a possible D match to TRDD3 (5 bases). V dropped 3 bases and J dropped 0 bases, with 19 bases sitting between them. The CDR3 extends over 17 amino acids. Looked up from germline, CDR1 is GEAIGNYY and CDR2 is EKD. The CDR3 here is CACDPLYGPLYTDKLIF. DNA of the CDR3: TGTGCCTGTGACCCACTATACGGACCCTTATACACCGATAAACTCATCTTT.

As concerns this clone: The protein held in TCRdb is that of a much larger clone and does not match this DNA's translation at residue 3, likely because of a read error; the protein shown is translated from the DNA. The chain uses TRDV2 and TRDJ1; the D is unclear. Germline CDR1 GEAIGNYY, CDR2 EKD. This CDR3 comprises 14 residues. In DNA form, the CDR3 reads TGTGCCCGTGACACCCTGGAGACCACCGATAAACTCATCTTT. Protein product: CARDTLETTDKLIF.

By sample share, this clone is medium-sized. This sequence may be a read error, since a much larger clone differs from it by one base. The sample holds other DNA sequences that translate to the same CDR3. The chain uses TRDV1 and TRDJ1, with D perhaps matching TRDD2 or TRDD3 (6 bases each). This CDR3 has 21 residues. V was pared by 4 bases and J by 0 bases, with 30 bases between. The V gene's germline CDR1 is TSWWSYY and CDR2 QGS. CDR3: CALGASYVGWGGINYTDKLIF. The DNA for the CDR3 is TGTGCTCTTGGGGCATCCTACGTGGGTTGGGGGGGTATTAATTACACCGATAAACTCATCTTT.

Concerning this clone: A far bigger clonotype differs at one base, so this is likely a read error. The sample has other DNA sequences that encode this CDR3 too. The rearrangement uses TRDV2 and TRDJ1; D is possibly TRDD3 (6 bases). The ends were cut back, 0 bases at V and 1 base at J, with 32 bases in the middle. The CDR3 sequence is 22 residues long. CDR1 GEAIGNYY and CDR2 EKD come from the germline V gene. The CDR3 loop is CACDTLLRSEVLGGSTTDKLIF. CDR3 DNA sequence: TGTGCCTGTGACACCCTTCTTCGATCGGAAGTATTGGGGGGTTCGACCACCGATAAACTCATCTTT.

The table lists this clone with a few counts. TCRdb attributes to this sequence the protein of a much larger clone, which differs from the DNA translation at residue 8; a read error is likely, and the protein displayed is translated from the DNA. This chain joins TRDV2 and TRDJ1; possibly TRDD3 for D (6 bases). V lost 3 bases and J 5 bases, leaving 15 bases between the germline ends. In germline, CDR1 is GEAIGNYY, CDR2 EKD. The CDR3 spans 14 residues. The DNA of the CDR3 is TGTGCCTGTGACGGGGTGGGGGCTGAAGATAAACTCATCTTT. Protein: CACDGVGAEDKLIF.

Remarks on this clone: With a far larger clone one base away, a read error is the likely cause. At the DNA level, this CDR3 is encoded by other sequences in the same sample as well. J is TRDJ1 and V is TRDV2; the match to TRDD3 covers 10 bases. Unmatched junction bases numbered 16, after V lost 1 base and J lost 0 bases. This CDR3 comprises 20 residues. Germline CDR1 and CDR2: GEAIGNYY and EKD. Here the CDR3 reads CACDTVGTGGSRFNTDKLIF. The CDR3 bases are TGTGCCTGTGACACTGTCGGAACTGGGGGATCTAGATTCAACACCGATAAACTCATCTTT.